This T cell receptor (beta chain) was sequenced for a study of identifying expanded T cells in peripheral blood. No infections or other immune events were documented during collection. Assay: immunoSEQ multiplex PCR; the TCRdb copy retains only in-frame clones and omits some. The repertoire holds some 93,000 clones, with around nine tenths as singletons. The CDR3 runs to 16 residues. Trimming removed 4 bases from V and 5 bases from J; junction bases left unmatched: 4. Germline loops: CDR1 SGHRS, CDR2 YFSETQ. This clone showed up just once. The target antigen is unknown. Study findings and constraints: Clone count variance between roughly two-week samples rose with total template count. About 1.2 clones differed between technical replicates, versus about 15 and 19 over time.

The specimen sequenced was blood. The receptor was derived from a person aged 18-70 years in good health. V and J are TRBV5-1 and TRBJ2-2, with 14 bases identical to TRBD2. CDR3 sequence: CASSETSGRGTGELFF. In nucleotides, the CDR3 is TGCGCCAGCAGCGAGACTAGCGGGAGGGGTACCGGGGAGCTGTTTTTT.